The 13 T cell receptor beta chains given below trace back to one sample, sequenced in a study of OX40 agonist ivuxolimab in advanced cancers. The library relied on the immunoSEQ multiplex PCR assay. Entries here come from immuneACCESS through TCRdb and include only in-frame sequences with V and J called. Some clones fail to appear in such tables; in the studies checked, an unresolved V gene covers under half of the shortfall, and the cause of the remainder is unknown. Counted in this sample were about 50,000 clones; approximately 84% of them appeared once. The ten biggest clones cover less than 15% of the sample. The source material was CD4+ or CD8+ T cells sorted from blood, sampled in a trial of the OX40 agonist ivuxolimab. The receptor set was obtained from an adult with an advanced solid tumor such as melanoma, head and neck, liver or kidney cancer.

The chain carries TRBV15 and TRBJ1-5; D gene unclear. This CDR3 is 12 amino acids long. The germline V gene has CDR1 LNHNV and CDR2 YYDKDF (reference sequence). V lost 5 bases and J 5 bases, leaving 7 bases between the germline ends. This chain's CDR3 is CATSLLDQPQHF. The CDR3 DNA follows: TGTGCCACCAGCCTCCTAGATCAGCCCCAGCATTTT.

The chain links TRBV30 to TRBJ2-1, with D unresolved. In germline, CDR1 is GTSNPN, CDR2 SVGIG (reference sequence). Trimming took 5 bases from V and 2 from J, leaving 13 bases between them. This CDR3 region has 14 residues. The CDR3 DNA follows: TGTGCCTGGGACGAGGCGACTCCCTACAATGAGCAGTTCTTC. It yields the protein CAWDEATPYNEQFF.

The gene calls are TRBV4-1 and TRBJ1-3; D gene unclear. Germline V CDR1 and CDR2: MGHRA, YSYEKL. Trimming left V 4 bases short and J 4 bases short, with 5 bases between. The CDR3 is made up of 12 amino acids. This CDR3 reads CASSRPGNTIYF. CDR3 bases: TGCGCCAGCAGCCGGCCCGGAAACACCATATATTTT.

The chain couples TRBV5-4 to TRBJ1-2; D unresolved. This CDR3 is built from 13 residues. The V and J ends lost 0 bases and 8 bases respectively, with 11 bases between them. The V gene's germline CDR1 is SGHNT and CDR2 YYREEE (reference sequence). CDR3: CASSLVREQGYTF. For the CDR3, the DNA is TGTGCCAGCAGCTTGGTAAGGGAGCAAGGCTACACCTTC.

The rearrangement links TRBV5-8 to TRBJ1-2, with D perhaps matching TRBD1 (5 bases). Germline CDR1 reads SGHTS; CDR2 reads YDEGEE. This CDR3 comprises 14 residues. V was shortened by 6 bases and J by 5 bases, with 17 bases between the two germline ends. The DNA for the CDR3 is TGTGCCAGCACCCCTTTGAGGGAGGGGTATGGCTACACCTTC. It translates to CASTPLREGYGYTF.

The chain has TRBV30 and TRBJ2-5, with 10 bases fitting TRBD2. Germline V gene lookup returns CDR1 GTSNPN and CDR2 SVGIG (reference sequence). Germline trimming cut 0 bases from V and 4 bases from J; bases unmatched to any gene: 8. This CDR3 has 16 amino acids. CDR3 loop: CAWSVRFSSGGETQYF. CDR3 nucleotides: TGTGCCTGGAGTGTACGATTTTCTAGCGGGGGAGAGACCCAGTACTTC. Drawing the rest from reference TRBV30 and TRBJ2-5, the complete variable domain is SQTIHQWPATLVQPVGSPLSLECTVEGTSNPNLYWYRQAAGRGLQLLFYSVGIGQISSEVPQNLSASRPQDRQFILSSKKLLLSDSGFYLCAWSVRFSSGGETQYFGPGTRLLVL.

This clone occurred once. This sequence joins TRBV6-1 and TRBJ1-3; unclear D gene. The germline V gene has CDR1 MNHNS and CDR2 SASEGT. V was shortened by 3 bases and J by 3 bases, with 12 bases between the two germline ends. The CDR3 spans 15 residues. CDR3 residues: CASSEATGYGNTIYF. The CDR3 nucleotides are TGTGCCAGCAGTGAGGCTACTGGGTATGGAAACACCATATATTTT.

In its sample, this clone was seen a few times. Other DNA sequences of this sample code for an identical CDR3. This sequence joins TRBV5-1 and TRBJ1-4; TRBD1 is a possible D gene (5 bases). This CDR3 comprises 13 residues. Germline CDR1 reads SGHRS; CDR2 reads YFSETQ. V was pared by 9 bases and J by 4 bases, with 13 bases between. The CDR3 region is CATRRGVNEKLFF. The DNA of the CDR3 is TGCGCCACCAGGCGGGGGGTTAATGAAAAACTGTTTTTT.

This clone was detected only once. This chain uses TRBV7-9 with TRBJ1-3, with no clear D. The V and J ends lost 0 bases and 4 bases respectively, with 7 bases between them. CDR3 length: 14 amino acids. Germline CDR1 reads SEHNR; CDR2 reads FQNEAQ (reference sequence). CDR3 coding DNA: TGTGCCAGCAGCTTAGCGGGGTCCGGAAACACCATATATTTT. It specifies CASSLAGSGNTIYF.

The CDR3 DNA sequence: TGTGCCAGCAGGAGGACGCAAACAGGCTATGGCTACACCTTC. Translation gives CASRRTQTGYGYTF. The chain uses TRBV6-5 and TRBJ1-2, with D possibly being TRBD1 (5 bases). The V gene lost 6 bases and the J gene lost 4 bases, with 15 bases spanning the gap. The germline gives CDR1 MNHEY, CDR2 SVGAGI. This CDR3 spans 14 amino acids.

This clone was counted once. This sequence joins TRBV25-1 and TRBJ1-1, with 7 bases matching TRBD1. The CDR3 is made up of 15 amino acids. Germline loops: CDR1 MGHDK, CDR2 SYGVNS. V lost 0 bases to trimming and J lost 5 bases; unmatched junction nucleotides: 6. The CDR3 region has the DNA TGTGCCAGCAGTGAATATACCCAGGGGGGAACTGAAGCTTTCTTT. Residues: CASSEYTQGGTEAFF.

This clone was detected once. The chain combines TRBV7-3 with TRBJ2-5; 7 bases fit TRBD1. V shed 5 bases, J shed 5 bases, and the junction held 11 bases outside the gene matches. The CDR3 runs 15 residues. CDR1 and CDR2 (germline): SGHTA, FQGTGA. Here the CDR3 reads CASSKMGQPLETQYF. CDR3 DNA sequence: TGTGCCAGCAGCAAAATGGGACAGCCACTGGAGACCCAGTACTTC.

The table lists this clone with a few counts. The chain uses TRBV19 and TRBJ1-6; no firm D call. CDR1 is LNHDA, CDR2 SQIVND, per germline (reference sequence). CDR3 size: 13 residues. V lost 3 bases and J lost 7, with 7 bases in between. CDR3 residues: CASSIDPNSPLHF. The CDR3 coding sequence is TGTGCCAGTAGTATCGACCCAAATTCACCCCTCCACTTT.